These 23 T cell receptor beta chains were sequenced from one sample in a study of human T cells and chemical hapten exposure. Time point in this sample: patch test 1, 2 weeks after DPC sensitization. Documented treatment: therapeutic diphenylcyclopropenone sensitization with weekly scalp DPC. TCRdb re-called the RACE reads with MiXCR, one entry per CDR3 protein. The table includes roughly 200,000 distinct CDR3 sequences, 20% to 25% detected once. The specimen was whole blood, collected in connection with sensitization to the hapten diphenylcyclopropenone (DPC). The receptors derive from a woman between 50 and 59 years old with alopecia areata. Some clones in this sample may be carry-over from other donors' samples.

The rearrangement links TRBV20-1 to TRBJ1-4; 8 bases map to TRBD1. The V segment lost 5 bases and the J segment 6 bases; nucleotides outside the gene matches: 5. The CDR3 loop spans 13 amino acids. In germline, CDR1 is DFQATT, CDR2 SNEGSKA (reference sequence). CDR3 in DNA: TGCAGTGCTTTCGCGACAGGGGATGAAAAACTGTTTTTT. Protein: CSAFATGDEKLFF.

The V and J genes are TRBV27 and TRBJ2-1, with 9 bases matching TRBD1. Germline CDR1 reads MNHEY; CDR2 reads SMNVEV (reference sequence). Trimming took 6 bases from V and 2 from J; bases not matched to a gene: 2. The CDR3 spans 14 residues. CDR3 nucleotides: TGTGCCAGCAGAACAGGGGGCGCCTACAATGAGCAGTTCTTC. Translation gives CASRTGGAYNEQFF.

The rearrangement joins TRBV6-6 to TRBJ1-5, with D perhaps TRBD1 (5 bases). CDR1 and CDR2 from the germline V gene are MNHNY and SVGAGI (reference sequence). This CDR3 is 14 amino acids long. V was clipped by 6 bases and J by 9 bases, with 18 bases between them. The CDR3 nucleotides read TGTGCCAGCAGCTATCGGACGGGGGACTGGCCCCAGCATTTT. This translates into CASSYRTGDWPQHF.

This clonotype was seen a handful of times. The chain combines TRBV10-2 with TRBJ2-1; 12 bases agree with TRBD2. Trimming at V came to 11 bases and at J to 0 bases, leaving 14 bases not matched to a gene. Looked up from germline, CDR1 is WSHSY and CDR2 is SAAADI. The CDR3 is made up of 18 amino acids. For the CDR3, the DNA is TGCGCCGTTTACGGGGGGCTAGCGGGAGGGCTCTCCTACAATGAGCAGTTCTTC. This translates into CAVYGGLAGGLSYNEQFF.

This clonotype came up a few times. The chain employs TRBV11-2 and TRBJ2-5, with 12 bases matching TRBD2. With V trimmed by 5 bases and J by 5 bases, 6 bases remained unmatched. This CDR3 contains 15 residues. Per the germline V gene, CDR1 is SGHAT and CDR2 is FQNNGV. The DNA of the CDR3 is TGTGCCAGCAGCCAACTAGCGGGAGGTCCGGAGACCCAGTACTTC. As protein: CASSQLAGGPETQYF.

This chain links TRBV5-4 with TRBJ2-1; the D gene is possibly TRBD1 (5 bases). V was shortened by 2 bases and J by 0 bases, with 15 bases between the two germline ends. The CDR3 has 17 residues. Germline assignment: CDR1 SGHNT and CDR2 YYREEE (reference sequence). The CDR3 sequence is CASSFRQFASSYNEQFF. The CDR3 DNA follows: TGTGCCAGCAGCTTTCGACAGTTCGCAAGCTCCTACAATGAGCAGTTCTTC.

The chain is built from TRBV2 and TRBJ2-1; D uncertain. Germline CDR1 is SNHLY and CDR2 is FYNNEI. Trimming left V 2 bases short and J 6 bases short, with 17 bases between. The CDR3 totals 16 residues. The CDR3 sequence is CASSETLDTRRNEQFF. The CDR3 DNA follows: TGTGCCAGCAGTGAAACGCTAGATACCAGACGCAATGAGCAGTTCTTC.

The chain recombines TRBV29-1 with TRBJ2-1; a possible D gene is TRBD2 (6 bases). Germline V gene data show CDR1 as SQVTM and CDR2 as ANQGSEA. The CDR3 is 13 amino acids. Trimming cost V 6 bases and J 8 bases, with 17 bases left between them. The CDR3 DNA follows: TGCAGCGTCGCGGGGATGTTTAACGATGAGCAGTTCTTC. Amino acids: CSVAGMFNDEQFF.

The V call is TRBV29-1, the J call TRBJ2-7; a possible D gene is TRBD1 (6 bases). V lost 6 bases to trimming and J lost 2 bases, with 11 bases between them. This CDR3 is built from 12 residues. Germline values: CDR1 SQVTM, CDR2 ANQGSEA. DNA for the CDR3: TGCAGCGTGGACAGTGGGACCTACGAGCAGTACTTC. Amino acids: CSVDSGTYEQYF.

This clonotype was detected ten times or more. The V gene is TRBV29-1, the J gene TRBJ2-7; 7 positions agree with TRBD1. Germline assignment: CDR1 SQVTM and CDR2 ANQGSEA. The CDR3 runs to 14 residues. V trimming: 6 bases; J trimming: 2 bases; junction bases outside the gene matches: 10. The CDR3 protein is CSVEKQGTAYEQYF. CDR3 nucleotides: TGCAGCGTCGAGAAACAAGGGACAGCCTACGAGCAGTACTTC.

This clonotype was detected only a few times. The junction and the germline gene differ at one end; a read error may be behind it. CDR3 amino acids: CSAGDQPQHF. The CDR3 DNA follows: TGCAGTGCTGGAGATCAGCCCCAGCATTTT. This chain uses TRBV20-1 with TRBJ1-5; no reliable D call. This CDR3 contains 10 residues. Germline loops: CDR1 DFQATT, CDR2 SNEGSKA (reference sequence).

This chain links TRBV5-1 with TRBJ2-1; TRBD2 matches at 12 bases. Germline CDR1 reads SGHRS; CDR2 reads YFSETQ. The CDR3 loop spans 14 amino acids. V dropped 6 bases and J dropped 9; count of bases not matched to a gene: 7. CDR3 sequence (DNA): TGCGCCAGCACTGAGACTAGCGGGAGAGGTGAGCAGTTCTTC. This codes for CASTETSGRGEQFF. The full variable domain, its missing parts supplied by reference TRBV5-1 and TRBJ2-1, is KAGVTQTPRYLIKTRGQQVTLSCSPISGHRSVSWYQQTPGQGLQFLFEYFSETQRNKGNFPGRFSGRQFSNSRSEMNVSTLELGDSALYLCASTETSGRGEQFFGPGTRLTVL.

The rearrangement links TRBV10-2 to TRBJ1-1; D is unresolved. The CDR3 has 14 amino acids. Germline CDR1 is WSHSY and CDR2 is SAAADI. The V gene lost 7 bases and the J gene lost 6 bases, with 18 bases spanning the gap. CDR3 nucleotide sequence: TGCGCCAGCATCGACTCGGGCGGGGTACCTGAAGCTTTCTTT. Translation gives CASIDSGGVPEAFF.

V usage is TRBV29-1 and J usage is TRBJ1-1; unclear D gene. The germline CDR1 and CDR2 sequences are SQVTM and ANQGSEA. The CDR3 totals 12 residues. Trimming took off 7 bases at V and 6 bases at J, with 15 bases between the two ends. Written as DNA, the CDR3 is TGCAGCGCTGACTCGTATATCCCTGAAGCTTTCTTT. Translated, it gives CSADSYIPEAFF.

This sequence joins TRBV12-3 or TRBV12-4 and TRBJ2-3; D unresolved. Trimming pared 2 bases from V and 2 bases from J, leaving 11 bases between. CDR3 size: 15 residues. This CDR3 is CASSLNPPITDTQYF. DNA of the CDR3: TGTGCCAGCAGTTTAAACCCGCCCATCACAGATACGCAGTATTTT.

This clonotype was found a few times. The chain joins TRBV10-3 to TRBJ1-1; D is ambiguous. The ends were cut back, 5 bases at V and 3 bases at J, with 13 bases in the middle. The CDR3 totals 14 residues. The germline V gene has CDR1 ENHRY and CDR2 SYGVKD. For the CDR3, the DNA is TGTGCCATCAGTAGCGGTAAGGAGGACACTGAAGCTTTCTTT. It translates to CAISSGKEDTEAFF.

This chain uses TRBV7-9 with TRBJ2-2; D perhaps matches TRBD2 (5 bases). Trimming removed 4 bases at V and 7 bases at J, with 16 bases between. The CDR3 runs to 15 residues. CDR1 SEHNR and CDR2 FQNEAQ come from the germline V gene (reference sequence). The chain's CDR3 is CASSSPASRGGELFF. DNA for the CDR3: TGTGCCAGCAGCTCCCCCGCAAGCCGGGGCGGGGAGCTGTTTTTT.

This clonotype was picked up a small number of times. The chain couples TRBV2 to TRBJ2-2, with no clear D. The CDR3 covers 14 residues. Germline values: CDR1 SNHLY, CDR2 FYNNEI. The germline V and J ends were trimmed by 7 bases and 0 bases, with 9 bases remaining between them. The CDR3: CASTRATNTGELFF. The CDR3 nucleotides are TGTGCCAGCACTCGGGCCACGAACACCGGGGAGCTGTTTTTT.

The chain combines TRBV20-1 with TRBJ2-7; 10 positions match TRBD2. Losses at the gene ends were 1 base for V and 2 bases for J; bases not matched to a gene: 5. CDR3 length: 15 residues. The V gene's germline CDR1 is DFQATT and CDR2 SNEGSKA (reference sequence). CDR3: CSARASGSSPYEQYF. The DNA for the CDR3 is TGCAGTGCTAGAGCTAGCGGGAGCTCCCCCTACGAGCAGTACTTC.

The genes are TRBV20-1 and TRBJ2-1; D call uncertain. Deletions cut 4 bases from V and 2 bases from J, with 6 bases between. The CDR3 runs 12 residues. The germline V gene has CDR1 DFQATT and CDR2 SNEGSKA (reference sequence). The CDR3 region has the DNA TGCAGTGCTAACCTCCCCTACAATGAGCAGTTCTTC. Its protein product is CSANLPYNEQFF.

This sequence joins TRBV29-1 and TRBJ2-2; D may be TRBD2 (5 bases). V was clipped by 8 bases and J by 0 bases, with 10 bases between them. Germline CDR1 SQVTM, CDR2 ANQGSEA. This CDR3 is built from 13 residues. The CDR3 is CSLGSPNTGELFF. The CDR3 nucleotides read TGCAGCCTTGGGAGTCCGAACACCGGGGAGCTGTTTTTT.

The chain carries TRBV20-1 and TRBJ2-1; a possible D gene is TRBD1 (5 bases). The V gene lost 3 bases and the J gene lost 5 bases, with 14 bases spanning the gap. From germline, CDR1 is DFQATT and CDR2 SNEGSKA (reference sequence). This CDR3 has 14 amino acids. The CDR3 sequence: CSARGPGSNNEQFF. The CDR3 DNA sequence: TGCAGTGCTAGGGGGCCAGGTAGCAACAATGAGCAGTTCTTC.

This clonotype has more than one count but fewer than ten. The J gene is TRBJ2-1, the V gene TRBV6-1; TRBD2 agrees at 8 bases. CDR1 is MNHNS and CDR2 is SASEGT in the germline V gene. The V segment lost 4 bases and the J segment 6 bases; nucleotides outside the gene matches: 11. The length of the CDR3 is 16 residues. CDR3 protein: CASSASGRSGGNEQFF. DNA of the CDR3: TGTGCCAGCAGTGCCAGCGGGAGATCGGGGGGCAATGAGCAGTTCTTC.